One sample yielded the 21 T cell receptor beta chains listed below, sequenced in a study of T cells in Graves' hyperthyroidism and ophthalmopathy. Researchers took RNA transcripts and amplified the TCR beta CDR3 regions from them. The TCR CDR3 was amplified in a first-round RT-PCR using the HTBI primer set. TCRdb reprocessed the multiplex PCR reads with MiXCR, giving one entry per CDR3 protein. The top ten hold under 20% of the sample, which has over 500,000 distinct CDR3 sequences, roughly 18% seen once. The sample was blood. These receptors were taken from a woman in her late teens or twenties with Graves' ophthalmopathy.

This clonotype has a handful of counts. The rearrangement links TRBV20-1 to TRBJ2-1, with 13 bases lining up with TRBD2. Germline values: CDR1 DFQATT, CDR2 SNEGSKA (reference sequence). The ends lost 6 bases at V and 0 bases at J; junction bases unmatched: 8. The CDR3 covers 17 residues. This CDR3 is CSAETSGGGSSYNEQFF. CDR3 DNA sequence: TGCAGTGCCGAAACTAGCGGGGGGGGGAGCTCCTACAATGAGCAGTTCTTC.

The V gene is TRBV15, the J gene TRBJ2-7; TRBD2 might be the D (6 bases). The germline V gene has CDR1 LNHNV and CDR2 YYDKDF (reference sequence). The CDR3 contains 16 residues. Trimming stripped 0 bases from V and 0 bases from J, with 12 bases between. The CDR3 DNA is TGTGCCACCAGCAGAGAGGGGACTTCGAGCTCCTACGAGCAGTACTTC. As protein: CATSREGTSSSYEQYF.

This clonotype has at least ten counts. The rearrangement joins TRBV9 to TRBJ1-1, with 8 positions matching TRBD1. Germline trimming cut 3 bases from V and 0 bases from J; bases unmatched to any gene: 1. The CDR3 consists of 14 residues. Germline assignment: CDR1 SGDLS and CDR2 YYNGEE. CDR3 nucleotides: TGTGCCAGCAGCGCAGGGGGCATGAACACTGAAGCTTTCTTT. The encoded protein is CASSAGGMNTEAFF.

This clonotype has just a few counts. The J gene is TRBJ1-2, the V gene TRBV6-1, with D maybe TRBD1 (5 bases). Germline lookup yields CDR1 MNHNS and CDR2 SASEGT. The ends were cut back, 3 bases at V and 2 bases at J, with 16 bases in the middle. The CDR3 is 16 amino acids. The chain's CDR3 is CASSEERMGPNYGYTF. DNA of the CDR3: TGTGCCAGCAGTGAGGAACGGATGGGGCCAAACTATGGCTACACCTTC.

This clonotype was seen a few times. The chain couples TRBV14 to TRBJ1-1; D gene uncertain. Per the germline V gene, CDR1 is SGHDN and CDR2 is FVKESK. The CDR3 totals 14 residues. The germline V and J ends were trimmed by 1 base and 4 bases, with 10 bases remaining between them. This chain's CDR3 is CASSQVVPGTEAFF. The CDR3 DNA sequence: TGTGCCAGCAGCCAAGTTGTTCCGGGCACTGAAGCTTTCTTT.

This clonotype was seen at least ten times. The CDR3 DNA follows: TGTGCCAGCAGCTTAGCGTCCGGATACAGGGACTATGGCTACACCTTC. It translates to CASSLASGYRDYGYTF. The chain recombines TRBV7-2 with TRBJ1-2; maybe TRBD1 (6 bases). V lost 0 bases and J lost 3, with 14 bases in between. Germline loops: CDR1 SGHTA, CDR2 FQGNSA. The CDR3 covers 16 residues.

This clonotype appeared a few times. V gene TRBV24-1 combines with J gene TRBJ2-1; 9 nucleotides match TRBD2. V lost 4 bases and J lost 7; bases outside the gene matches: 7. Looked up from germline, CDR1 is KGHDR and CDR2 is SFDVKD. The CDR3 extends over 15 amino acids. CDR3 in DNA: TGTGCCACCAGTGAGCGGCTAGCGGGGAGGAATGAGCAGTTCTTC. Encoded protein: CATSERLAGRNEQFF.

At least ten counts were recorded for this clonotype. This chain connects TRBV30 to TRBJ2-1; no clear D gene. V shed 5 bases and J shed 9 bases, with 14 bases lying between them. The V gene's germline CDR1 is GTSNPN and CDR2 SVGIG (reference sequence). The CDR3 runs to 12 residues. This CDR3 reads CAWGSPTLEQFF. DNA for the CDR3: TGTGCCTGGGGTTCGCCCACACTTGAGCAGTTCTTC.

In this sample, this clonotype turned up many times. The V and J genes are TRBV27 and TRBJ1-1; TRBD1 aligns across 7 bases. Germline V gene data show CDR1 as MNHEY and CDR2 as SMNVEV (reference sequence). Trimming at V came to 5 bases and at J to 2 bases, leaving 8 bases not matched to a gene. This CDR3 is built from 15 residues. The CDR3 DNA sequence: TGTGCCAGCAGTACATTAGGGGGCGGAAACACTGAAGCTTTCTTT. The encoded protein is CASSTLGGGNTEAFF.

CDR3 amino acids: CASSESGGRINYGYTF. CDR3 bases: TGTGCCAGCAGTGAATCTGGCGGAAGGATTAACTATGGCTACACCTTC. The chain is built from TRBV25-1 and TRBJ1-2; no reliable D call. The CDR3 sequence is 16 residues long. Trimming removed 1 base at V and 1 base at J, with 13 bases between. CDR1 is MGHDK and CDR2 is SYGVNS in the germline V gene.

CDR3 coding DNA: TGTGCCAGTGATCGCGGGACAGGGGGGAGTGGGGCCAACGTCCTGACTTTC. Translated, it gives CASDRGTGGSGANVLTF. This chain connects TRBV19 to TRBJ2-6, with 11 bases aligning to TRBD1. The CDR3 is made up of 17 amino acids. The germline V gene encodes CDR1 LNHDA and CDR2 SQIVND (reference sequence). V was clipped by 8 bases and J by 3 bases; unmatched bases: 9. The full variable domain, its missing parts supplied by reference TRBV19 and TRBJ2-6, is DGGITQSPKYLFRKEGQNVTLSCEQNLNHDAMYWYRQDPGQGLRLIYYSQIVNDFQKGDIAEGYSVSREKKESFPLTVTSAQKNPTAFYLCASDRGTGGSGANVLTFGAGSRLTVL.

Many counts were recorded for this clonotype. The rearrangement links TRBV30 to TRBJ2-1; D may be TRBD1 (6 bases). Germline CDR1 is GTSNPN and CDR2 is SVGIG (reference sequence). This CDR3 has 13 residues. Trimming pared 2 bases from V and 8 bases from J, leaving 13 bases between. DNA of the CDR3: TGTGCCTGGAGTTTGGGGGCGATCGATGAGCAGTTCTTC. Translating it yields CAWSLGAIDEQFF.

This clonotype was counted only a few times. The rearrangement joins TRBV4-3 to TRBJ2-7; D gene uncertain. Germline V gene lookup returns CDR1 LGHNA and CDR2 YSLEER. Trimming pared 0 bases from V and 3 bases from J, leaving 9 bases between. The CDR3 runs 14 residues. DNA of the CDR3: TGCGCCAGCAGCCAAGATAACTCCGGCTACGAGCAGTACTTC. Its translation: CASSQDNSGYEQYF.

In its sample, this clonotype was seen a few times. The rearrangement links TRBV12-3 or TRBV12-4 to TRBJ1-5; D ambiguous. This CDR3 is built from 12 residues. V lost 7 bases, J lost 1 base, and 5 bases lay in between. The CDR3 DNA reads TGTGCCAGCACAGACAGCAATCAGCCCCAGCATTTT. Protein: CASTDSNQPQHF.

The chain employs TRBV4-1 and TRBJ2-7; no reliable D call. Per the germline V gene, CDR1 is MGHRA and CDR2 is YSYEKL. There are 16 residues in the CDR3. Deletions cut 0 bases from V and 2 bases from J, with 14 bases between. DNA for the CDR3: TGCGCCAGCAGCCAAGATTGGCCGGAATCGGCCTACGAGCAGTACTTC. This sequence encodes CASSQDWPESAYEQYF.

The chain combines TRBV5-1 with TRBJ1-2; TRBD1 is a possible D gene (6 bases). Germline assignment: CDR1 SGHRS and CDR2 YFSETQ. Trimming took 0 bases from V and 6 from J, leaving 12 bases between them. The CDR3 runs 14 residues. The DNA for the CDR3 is TGCGCCAGCAGCTTGGTACAGGGAAGGGATGGCTACACCTTC. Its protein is CASSLVQGRDGYTF.

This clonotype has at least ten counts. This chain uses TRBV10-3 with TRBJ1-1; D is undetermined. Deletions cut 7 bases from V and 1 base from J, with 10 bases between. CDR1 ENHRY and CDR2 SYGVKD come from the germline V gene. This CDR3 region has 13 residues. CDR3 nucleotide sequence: TGTGCCATCACCCGGGCGGAGAACACTGAAGCTTTCTTT. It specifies CAITRAENTEAFF.

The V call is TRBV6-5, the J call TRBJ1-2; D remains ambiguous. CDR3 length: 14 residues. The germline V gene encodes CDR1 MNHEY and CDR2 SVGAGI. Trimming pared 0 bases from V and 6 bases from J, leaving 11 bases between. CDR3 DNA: TGTGCCAGCAGTTACTCCGTGGATCGGGATGGCTACACCTTC. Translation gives CASSYSVDRDGYTF.

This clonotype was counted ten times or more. The CDR3 DNA follows: TGTGCCAGCAGTTGGGACCCCGGGAGCACTGAAGCTTTCTTT. The encoded protein is CASSWDPGSTEAFF. J is TRBJ1-1 and V is TRBV6-2 or TRBV6-3, with TRBD1 as a possible D gene (5 bases). The CDR3 runs 14 residues. Germline assignment: CDR1 MNHEY and CDR2 SVGEGT. Trimming took off 4 bases at V and 4 bases at J, with 13 bases between the two ends.

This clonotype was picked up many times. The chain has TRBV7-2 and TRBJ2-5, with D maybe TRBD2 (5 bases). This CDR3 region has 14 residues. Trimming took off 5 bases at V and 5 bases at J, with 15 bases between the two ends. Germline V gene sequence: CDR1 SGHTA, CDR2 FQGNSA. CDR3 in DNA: TGTGCCAGCAGCAAGATAGGCTCGGGGGAGACCCAGTACTTC. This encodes CASSKIGSGETQYF.

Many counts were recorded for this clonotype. The DNA for the CDR3 is TGTGCCAGCAGTTCCCGAGACAGGGGCGAAAGGAGGACATACGAGCAGTACTTC. Protein: CASSSRDRGERRTYEQYF. The rearrangement links TRBV28 to TRBJ2-7, with 8 bases lining up with TRBD1. J lost 4 bases, V lost 4 bases, and 18 bases had no gene match. CDR3 length: 18 amino acids. Germline CDR1 and CDR2: MDHEN and SYDVKM.